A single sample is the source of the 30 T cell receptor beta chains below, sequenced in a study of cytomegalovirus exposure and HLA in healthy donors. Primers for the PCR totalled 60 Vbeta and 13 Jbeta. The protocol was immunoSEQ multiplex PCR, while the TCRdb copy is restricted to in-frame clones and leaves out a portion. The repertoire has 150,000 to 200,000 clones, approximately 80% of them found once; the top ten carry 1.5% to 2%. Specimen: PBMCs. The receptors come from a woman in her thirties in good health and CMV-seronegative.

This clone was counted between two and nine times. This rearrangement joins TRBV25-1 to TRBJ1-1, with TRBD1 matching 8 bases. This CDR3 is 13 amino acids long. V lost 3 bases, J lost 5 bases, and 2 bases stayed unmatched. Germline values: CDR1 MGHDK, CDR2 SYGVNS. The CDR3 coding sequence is TGTGCCAGCAGTGATTGGACAGGGACTGAAGCTTTCTTT. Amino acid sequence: CASSDWTGTEAFF.

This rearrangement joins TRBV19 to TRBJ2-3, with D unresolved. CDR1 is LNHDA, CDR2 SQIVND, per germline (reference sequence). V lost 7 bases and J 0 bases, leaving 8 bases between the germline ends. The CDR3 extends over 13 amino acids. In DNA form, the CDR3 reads TGTGCCAGTACCGGTGTCAGCACAGATACGCAGTATTTT. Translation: CASTGVSTDTQYF.

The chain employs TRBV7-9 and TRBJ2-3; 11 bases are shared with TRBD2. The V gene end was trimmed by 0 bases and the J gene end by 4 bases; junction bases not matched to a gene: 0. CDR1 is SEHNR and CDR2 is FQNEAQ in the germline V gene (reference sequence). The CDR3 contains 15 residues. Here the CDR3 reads CASSLASGRADTQYF. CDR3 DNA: TGTGCCAGCAGCTTAGCTAGCGGGAGGGCAGATACGCAGTATTTT.

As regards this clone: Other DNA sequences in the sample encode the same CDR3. The CDR3 DNA is TGTGCCAGTAGTATACCGGGTTCCACAGATACGCAGTATTTT. This codes for CASSIPGSTDTQYF. The J gene is TRBJ2-3, the V gene TRBV19; D not resolved. Germline CDR1 is LNHDA and CDR2 is SQIVND (reference sequence). This CDR3 contains 14 residues. V dropped 2 bases and J dropped 2 bases, with 8 bases sitting between them.

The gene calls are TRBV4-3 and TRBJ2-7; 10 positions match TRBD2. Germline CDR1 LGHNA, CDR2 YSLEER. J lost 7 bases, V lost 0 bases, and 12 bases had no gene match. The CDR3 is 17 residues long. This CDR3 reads CASSQDRAGGPFSEQYF. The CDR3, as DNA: TGCGCCAGCAGCCAAGATCGAGCGGGAGGGCCGTTTAGTGAGCAGTACTTC.

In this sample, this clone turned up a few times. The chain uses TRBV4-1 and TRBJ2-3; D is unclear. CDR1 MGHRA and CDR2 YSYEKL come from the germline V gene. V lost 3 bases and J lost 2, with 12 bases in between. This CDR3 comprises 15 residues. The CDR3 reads CASSQYGGATDTQYF. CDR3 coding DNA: TGCGCCAGCAGCCAGTACGGCGGCGCCACAGATACGCAGTATTTT.

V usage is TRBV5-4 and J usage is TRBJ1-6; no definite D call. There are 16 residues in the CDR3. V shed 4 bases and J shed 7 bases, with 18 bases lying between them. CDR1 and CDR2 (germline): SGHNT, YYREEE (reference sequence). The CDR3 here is CASSLEGGRVNSPLHF. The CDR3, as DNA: TGTGCCAGCAGCCTGGAGGGAGGACGGGTGAATTCACCCCTCCACTTT. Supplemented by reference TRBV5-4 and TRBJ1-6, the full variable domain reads ETGVTQSPTHLIKTRGQQVTLRCSSQSGHNTVSWYQQALGQGPQFIFQYYREEENGRGNFPPRFSGLQFPNYSSELNVNALELDDSALYLCASSLEGGRVNSPLHFGNGTRLTVT.

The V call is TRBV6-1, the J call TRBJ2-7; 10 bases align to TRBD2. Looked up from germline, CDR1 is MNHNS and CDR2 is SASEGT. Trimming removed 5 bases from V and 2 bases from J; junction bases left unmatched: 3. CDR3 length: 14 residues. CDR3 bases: TGTGCCAGCAGTCCTAGCGGGAGAACCTACGAGCAGTACTTC. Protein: CASSPSGRTYEQYF.

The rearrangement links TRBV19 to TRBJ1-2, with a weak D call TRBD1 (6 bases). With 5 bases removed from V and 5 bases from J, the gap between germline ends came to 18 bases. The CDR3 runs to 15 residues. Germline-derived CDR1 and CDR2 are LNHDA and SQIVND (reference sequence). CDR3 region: CASSPFAGAAYGYTF. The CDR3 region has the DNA TGTGCCAGTAGTCCGTTTGCGGGGGCCGCATATGGCTACACCTTC.

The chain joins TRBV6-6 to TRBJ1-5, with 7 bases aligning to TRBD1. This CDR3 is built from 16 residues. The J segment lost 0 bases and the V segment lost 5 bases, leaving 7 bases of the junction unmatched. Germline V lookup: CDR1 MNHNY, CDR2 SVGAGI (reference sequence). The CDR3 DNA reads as TGTGCCAGCAGTCCAACAGGGGAGTATAGCAATCAGCCCCAGCATTTT. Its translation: CASSPTGEYSNQPQHF.

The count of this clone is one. The CDR3 loop is CASSSVGAGYEQYF. The CDR3 nucleotides read TGTGCCAGCAGCTCGGTGGGGGCGGGCTACGAGCAGTACTTC. The chain uses TRBV11-2 and TRBJ2-7; D possibly corresponds to TRBD1 (6 bases). The germline V and J ends were trimmed by 4 bases and 3 bases, with 13 bases remaining between them. The CDR3 spans 14 residues. Germline values: CDR1 SGHAT, CDR2 FQNNGV.

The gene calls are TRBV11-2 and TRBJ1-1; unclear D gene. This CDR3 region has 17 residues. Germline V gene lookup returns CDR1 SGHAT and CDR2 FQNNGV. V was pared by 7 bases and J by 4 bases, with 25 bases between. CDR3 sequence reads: CASNYYGDPKSGTEAFF. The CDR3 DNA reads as TGTGCCAGCAACTATTACGGGGATCCCAAATCGGGCACTGAAGCTTTCTTT.

CDR3 sequence reads: CASSRGIGSPLHF. CDR3 bases: TGTGCCAGCAGCCGGGGTATAGGATCACCCCTCCACTTT. The chain has TRBV2 and TRBJ1-6; D not certain. This CDR3 is 13 amino acids long. Germline values: CDR1 SNHLY, CDR2 FYNNEI. V was pared by 6 bases and J by 10 bases, with 13 bases between.

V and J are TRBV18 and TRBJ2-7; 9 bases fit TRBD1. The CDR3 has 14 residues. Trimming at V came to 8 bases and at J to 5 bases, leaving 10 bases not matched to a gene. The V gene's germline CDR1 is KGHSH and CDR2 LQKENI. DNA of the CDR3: TGTGCCAGCGCCTTAAGGGACAGGGTTGACGAGCAGTACTTC. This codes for CASALRDRVDEQYF.

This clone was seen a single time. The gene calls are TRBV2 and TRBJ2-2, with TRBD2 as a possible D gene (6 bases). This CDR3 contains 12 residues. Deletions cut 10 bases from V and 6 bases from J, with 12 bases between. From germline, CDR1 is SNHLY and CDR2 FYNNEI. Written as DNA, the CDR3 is TGTGCCACCGGCTGGGGGGCCGGGGAGCTGTTTTTT. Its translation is CATGWGAGELFF.

CDR3 DNA: TGCGCCAGCAGCTTGATCCAGGGCGGAGGGGTCGCTGAAGCTTTCTTT. Protein product: CASSLIQGGGVAEAFF. V and J are TRBV5-1 and TRBJ1-1; D is perhaps TRBD1 (5 bases). The length of the CDR3 is 16 residues. Germline lookup yields CDR1 SGHRS and CDR2 YFSETQ. The V end lost 1 base, the J end lost 6 bases, and 19 bases lay between the germline ends.

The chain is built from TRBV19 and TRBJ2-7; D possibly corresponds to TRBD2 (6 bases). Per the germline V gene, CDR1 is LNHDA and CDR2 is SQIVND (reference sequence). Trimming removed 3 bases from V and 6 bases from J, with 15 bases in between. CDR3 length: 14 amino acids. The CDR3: CASSIARLGGEQYF. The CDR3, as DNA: TGTGCCAGTAGTATCGCCCGTCTCGGGGGCGAGCAGTACTTC.

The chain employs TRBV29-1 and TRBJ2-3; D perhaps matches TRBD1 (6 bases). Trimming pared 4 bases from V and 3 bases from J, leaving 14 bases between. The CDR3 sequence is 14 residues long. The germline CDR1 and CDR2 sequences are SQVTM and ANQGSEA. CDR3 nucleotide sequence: TGCAGCGTTGCTGAAGGGGGTTCAACAGATACGCAGTATTTT. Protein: CSVAEGGSTDTQYF.

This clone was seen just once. The CDR3 spells CASSQELRISYEQYF. DNA for the CDR3: TGTGCCAGCAGCCAAGAATTGAGGATCTCCTACGAGCAGTACTTC. The chain links TRBV4-2 to TRBJ2-7, with unresolved D. This CDR3 spans 15 amino acids. V shed 0 bases and J shed 0 bases, with 9 bases lying between them. CDR1 and CDR2 (germline): LGHNA, YNFKEQ.

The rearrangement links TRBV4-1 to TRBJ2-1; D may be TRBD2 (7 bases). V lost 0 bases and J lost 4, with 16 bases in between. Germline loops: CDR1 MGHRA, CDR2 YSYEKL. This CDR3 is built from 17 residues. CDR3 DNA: TGCGCCAGCAGCCAAGAAGGGACGGCGGGGGCGTACAATGAGCAGTTCTTC. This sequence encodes CASSQEGTAGAYNEQFF.

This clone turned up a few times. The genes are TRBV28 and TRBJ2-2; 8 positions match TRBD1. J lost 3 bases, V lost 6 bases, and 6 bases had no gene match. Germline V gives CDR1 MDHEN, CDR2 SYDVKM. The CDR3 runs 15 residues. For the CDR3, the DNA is TGTGCCAGCAGAGCAGGGGGCTCGGACACCGGGGAGCTGTTTTTT. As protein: CASRAGGSDTGELFF.

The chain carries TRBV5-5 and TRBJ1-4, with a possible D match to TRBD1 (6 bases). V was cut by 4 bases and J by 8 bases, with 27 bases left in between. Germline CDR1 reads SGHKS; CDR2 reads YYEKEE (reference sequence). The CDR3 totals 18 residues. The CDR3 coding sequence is TGTGCCAGCAGCACTACGCTGGGGCACAGGGCTTTTGGGGAAAAACTGTTTTTT. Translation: CASSTTLGHRAFGEKLFF. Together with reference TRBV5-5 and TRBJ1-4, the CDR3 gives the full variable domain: DAGVTQSPTHLIKTRGQQVTLRCSPISGHKSVSWYQQVLGQGPQFIFQYYEKEERGRGNFPDRFSARQFPNYSSELNVNALLLGDSALYLCASSTTLGHRAFGEKLFFGSGTQLSVL.

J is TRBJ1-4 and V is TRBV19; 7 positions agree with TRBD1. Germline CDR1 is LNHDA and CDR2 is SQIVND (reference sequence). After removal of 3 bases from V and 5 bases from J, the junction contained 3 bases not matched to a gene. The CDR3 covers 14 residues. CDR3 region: CASSIGQANEKLFF. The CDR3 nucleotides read TGTGCCAGTAGTATCGGACAGGCAAATGAAAAACTGTTTTTT.

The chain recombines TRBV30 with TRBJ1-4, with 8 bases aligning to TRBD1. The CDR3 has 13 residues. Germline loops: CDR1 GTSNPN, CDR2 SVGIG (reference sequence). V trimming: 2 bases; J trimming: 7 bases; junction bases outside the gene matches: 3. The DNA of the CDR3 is TGTGCCTGGAGTTTACAGGGGGTTGAAAAACTGTTTTTT. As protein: CAWSLQGVEKLFF.

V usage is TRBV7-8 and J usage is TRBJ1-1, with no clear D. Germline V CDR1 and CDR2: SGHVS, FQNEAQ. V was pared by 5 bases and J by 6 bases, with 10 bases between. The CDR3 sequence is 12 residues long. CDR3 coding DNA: TGTGCCAGCAGCCGCATCGCGGCTGAAGCTTTCTTT. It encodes CASSRIAAEAFF.

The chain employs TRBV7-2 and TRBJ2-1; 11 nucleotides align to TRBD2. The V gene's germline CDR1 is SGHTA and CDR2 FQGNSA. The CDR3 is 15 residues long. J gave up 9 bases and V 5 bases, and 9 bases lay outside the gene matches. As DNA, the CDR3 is TGTGCCAGCAGCCCACGACTAGCGGGGTTCGGTGAGCAGTTCTTC. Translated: CASSPRLAGFGEQFF. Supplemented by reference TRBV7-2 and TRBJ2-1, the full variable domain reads GAGVSQSPSNKVTEKGKDVELRCDPISGHTALYWYRQSLGQGLEFLIYFQGNSAPDKSGLPSDRFSAERTGGSVSTLTIQRTQQEDSAVYLCASSPRLAGFGEQFFGPGTRLTVL.

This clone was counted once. CDR3 sequence (DNA): TGTGCCAGCAGTGCGATGGGGGCCAACAATCAGCCCCAGCATTTT. As protein: CASSAMGANNQPQHF. V and J are TRBV25-1 and TRBJ1-5, with TRBD1 as a possible D gene (6 bases). Trimming removed 4 bases from V and 3 bases from J, with 13 bases in between. Germline V gene data show CDR1 as MGHDK and CDR2 as SYGVNS. CDR3 size: 15 residues.

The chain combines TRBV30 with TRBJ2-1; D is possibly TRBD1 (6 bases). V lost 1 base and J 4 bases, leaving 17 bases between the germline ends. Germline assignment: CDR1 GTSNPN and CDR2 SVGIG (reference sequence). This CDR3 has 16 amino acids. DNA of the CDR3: TGTGCCTGGAGTGGCACATGGGCAGGGGCTTACAATGAGCAGTTCTTC. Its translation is CAWSGTWAGAYNEQFF.

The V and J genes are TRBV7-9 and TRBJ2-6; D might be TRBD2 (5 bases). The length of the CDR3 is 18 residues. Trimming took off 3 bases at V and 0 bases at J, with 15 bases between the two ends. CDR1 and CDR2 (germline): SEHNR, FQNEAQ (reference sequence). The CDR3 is CASSFEVIRDSGANVLTF. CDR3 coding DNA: TGTGCCAGCAGCTTTGAGGTAATACGGGACTCTGGGGCCAACGTCCTGACTTTC.

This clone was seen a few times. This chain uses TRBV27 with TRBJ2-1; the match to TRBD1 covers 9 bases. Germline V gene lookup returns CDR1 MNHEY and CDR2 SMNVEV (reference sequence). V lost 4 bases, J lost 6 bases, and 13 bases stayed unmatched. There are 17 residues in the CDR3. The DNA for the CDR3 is TGTGCCAGCAGTTCAATGAGGGACAGGGCCGTCGGCAATGAGCAGTTCTTC. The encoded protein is CASSSMRDRAVGNEQFF.